This passage covers 15 T cell receptor beta chains from one sample sequenced in a study of regulatory dendritic cells for organ transplantation. The repertoire was sequenced with immunoSEQ multiplex PCR; TCRdb's copy has only in-frame clones and lacks some. The sample shows about 10,000 clones, more than 70% of them seen only once. These TCRs' antigens remain unknown. Sorted subsets were CFSE-labeled and cultured approximately 5 days with allogeneic dendritic cells. Specimen: memory CD4+ T cells from blood cultured with dendritic cells. Noted subset: CD45RO+ memory T cells. The receptors here all came from a human donor in good health.

This rearrangement joins TRBV7-2 to TRBJ2-3; D is unresolved. V was clipped by 5 bases and J by 3 bases, with 12 bases between them. Germline CDR1 and CDR2: SGHTA and FQGNSA. The CDR3 totals 14 residues. This CDR3 reads CASSPRLRTDTQYF. CDR3 nucleotides: TGTGCCAGCAGCCCGAGACTGAGAACAGATACGCAGTATTTT. The variable domain in full, completed from reference TRBV7-2 and TRBJ2-3, reads GAGVSQSPSNKVTEKGKDVELRCDPISGHTALYWYRQSLGQGLEFLIYFQGNSAPDKSGLPSDRFSAERTGGSVSTLTIQRTQQEDSAVYLCASSPRLRTDTQYFGPGTRLTVL.

The chain recombines TRBV11-2 with TRBJ1-5, with 10 bases lining up with TRBD1. The CDR3 has 15 amino acids. V lost 5 bases and J lost 4; bases outside the gene matches: 5. CDR1 is SGHAT, CDR2 FQNNGV, per germline. The CDR3 protein is CASSRDRGENQPQHF. The CDR3 coding sequence is TGTGCCAGCAGCCGGGACAGGGGAGAAAATCAGCCCCAGCATTTT.

The rearrangement links TRBV18 to TRBJ1-1; 8 nucleotides line up with TRBD1. The CDR3 spans 15 residues. CDR1 and CDR2 (germline): KGHSH, LQKENI. V was clipped by 5 bases and J by 0 bases; unmatched bases: 5. The CDR3 nucleotides read TGTGCCAGCTCATTCGGACAGGGCATGAACACTGAAGCTTTCTTT. Translation gives CASSFGQGMNTEAFF.

This rearrangement joins TRBV10-1 to TRBJ2-3; unclear D gene. This CDR3 is 11 amino acids long. Deletions cut 6 bases from V and 6 bases from J, with 7 bases between. Germline lookup yields CDR1 WNHNN and CDR2 SYGVQD (reference sequence). In DNA form, the CDR3 reads TGCGCCAGCAGCCCCGGCGATACGCAGTATTTT. It is translated as CASSPGDTQYF.

The chain has TRBV27 and TRBJ2-3; 10 nucleotides line up with TRBD2. With 6 bases clipped from V and 4 bases from J, the junction kept 7 bases outside the gene matches. Germline CDR1 is MNHEY and CDR2 is SMNVEV (reference sequence). This CDR3 spans 15 amino acids. CDR3 bases: TGTGCCAGCAGCTCAATAGCGGGAGGCGCAGATACGCAGTATTTT. Its protein product is CASSSIAGGADTQYF.

This chain connects TRBV30 to TRBJ2-7, with 9 nucleotides matching TRBD1. Per the germline V gene, CDR1 is GTSNPN and CDR2 is SVGIG (reference sequence). CDR3 size: 15 residues. V was pared by 1 base and J by 4 bases, with 8 bases of the junction left unmatched. This CDR3 reads CAWSAGTGLFYEQYF. DNA for the CDR3: TGTGCCTGGAGTGCTGGGACAGGGCTGTTTTACGAGCAGTACTTC.

The chain is built from TRBV4-1 and TRBJ1-2; weak D call: TRBD1 (5 bases). Germline V gives CDR1 MGHRA, CDR2 YSYEKL. The CDR3 extends over 17 amino acids. Trimming took 1 base from V and 1 from J, leaving 16 bases between them. The CDR3 reads CASSQVDFVGVNYGYTF. The CDR3 bases are TGCGCCAGCAGCCAAGTGGATTTTGTGGGGGTTAACTATGGCTACACCTTC.

The rearrangement uses TRBV7-8 and TRBJ1-2; D possibly corresponds to TRBD1 (5 bases). Trimming took 7 bases from V and 0 from J, leaving 15 bases between them. The germline V gene has CDR1 SGHVS and CDR2 FQNEAQ. This CDR3 has 15 residues. CDR3: CASTWGGITNYGYTF. As DNA, the CDR3 is TGTGCCAGCACCTGGGGGGGTATTACTAACTATGGCTACACCTTC.

The V call is TRBV10-3, the J call TRBJ1-2; D uncertain. The CDR3 has 14 residues. Trimming took off 1 base at V and 2 bases at J, with 8 bases between the two ends. Germline CDR1 reads ENHRY; CDR2 reads SYGVKD. CDR3 in amino acids: CAISEYAENYGYTF. DNA of the CDR3: TGTGCCATCAGTGAGTACGCCGAGAACTATGGCTACACCTTC.

The chain is built from TRBV5-4 and TRBJ2-7; D uncertain. V was cut by 4 bases and J by 2 bases, with 19 bases left in between. This CDR3 has 16 amino acids. Looked up from germline, CDR1 is SGHNT and CDR2 is YYREEE (reference sequence). The CDR3 region is CASSRGRPGWAYEQYF. The CDR3 bases are TGTGCCAGCAGCCGAGGACGTCCCGGATGGGCCTACGAGCAGTACTTC.

Only one count was recorded for this clone. The V and J genes are TRBV27 and TRBJ2-5; tentatively, D is TRBD2 (7 bases). The CDR3 length is 14 residues. The V and J ends lost 2 bases and 5 bases respectively, with 12 bases between them. The germline V gene has CDR1 MNHEY and CDR2 SMNVEV (reference sequence). The CDR3 nucleotides are TGTGCCAGCAGTTTACGGGGGGCAGGGGAGACCCAGTACTTC. This codes for CASSLRGAGETQYF.

The chain uses TRBV11-2 and TRBJ1-2, with D possibly being TRBD1 (5 bases). Germline assignment: CDR1 SGHAT and CDR2 FQNNGV. The CDR3 sequence is 15 residues long. V dropped 2 bases and J dropped 1 base, with 11 bases sitting between them. Here the CDR3 DNA reads TGTGCCAGCAGCTTACGGGACTCAATTAACTATGGCTACACCTTC. It encodes CASSLRDSINYGYTF.

The chain joins TRBV7-2 to TRBJ1-2; TRBD1 matches at 7 bases. This CDR3 has 13 residues. Germline values: CDR1 SGHTA, CDR2 FQGNSA. With V trimmed by 5 bases and J by 8 bases, 8 bases remained unmatched. As DNA, the CDR3 is TGTGCCAGCAGCCCCGACCGAGGGGGCGGCTACACCTTC. Its translation: CASSPDRGGGYTF.

The rearrangement links TRBV4-1 to TRBJ2-3, with D possibly TRBD2 on 5 matching bases. Germline loops: CDR1 MGHRA, CDR2 YSYEKL. The CDR3 spans 17 residues. Trimming took 1 base from V and 0 from J, leaving 14 bases between them. This CDR3 reads CASSQVPNSVSTDTQYF. CDR3 nucleotide sequence: TGCGCCAGCAGCCAAGTCCCCAATAGCGTTAGCACAGATACGCAGTATTTT.

This clone appeared a few times. This chain joins TRBV9 and TRBJ2-5; D is undetermined. The CDR3 extends over 16 amino acids. The germline V gene encodes CDR1 SGDLS and CDR2 YYNGEE. V lost 0 bases to trimming and J lost 0 bases, with 12 bases between them. DNA of the CDR3: TGTGCCAGCAGCGTAGGGGCCCAGACGTACCAAGAGACCCAGTACTTC. This gives the protein CASSVGAQTYQETQYF.